This TCR beta chain was captured by sequencing in a study of vaccination and CD4 T cells after COVID-19. Study-level points and caveats: Median reactive clonotypes, those recognizing SARS-CoV-2, rose from about 22 to 38, not significantly.

This clonotype is a singleton in its sample. Its antigen is undetermined. As for treatment: approximately nine-day PBMC culture with coronavirus spike peptide pools or control peptides (ViraFEST assay). Expansion of antigen-specific T cells with peptide pools by ViraFEST preceded sequencing of TCRs. A negative selection step was used to isolate CD4+ T cells once culture had run for under 11 days. V was trimmed by 6 bases and J by 5 bases, leaving 11 bases between them. Germline-derived CDR1 and CDR2 are SGHTA and FQGNSA. This CDR3 has 13 amino acids. The study sequenced cultured CD4+ T cell DNA using the Oncomine TCR Beta short-read assay. In this case, cultured CD4+ T cells provided the extracted genomic DNA. TCRdb re-derived calls from the PCR reads in MiXCR, one entry per CDR3 protein. This sample has 13,000 to 15,000 distinct CDR3 sequences; about 70% occur once, and the top ten carry roughly 17%.

The receptor's source is a human donor who had recovered from COVID-19. Source material: CD4+ T cells from blood, cultured in vitro. This chain joins TRBV7-2 and TRBJ1-3; the D is unclear. CDR3 sequence: CASRQDLRNTIYF. For the CDR3, the DNA is TGTGCCAGCAGGCAGGACTTGAGAAACACCATATATTTT.